A selection of T cell receptor beta chains follows, all from one sample in a study of blood T cells in healthy people across ages. TCRdb used MiXCR to reprocess the 5' RACE reads, holding one entry per CDR3 protein. The table lists about 680,000 distinct CDR3 sequences, roughly 49% of them singletons. The specimen sequenced was blood. The source is an older woman in good health. CDR3s include the opening cysteine and the closing phenylalanine or tryptophan. D genes are given only for firm matches. For some rows the clone size is stated as once, few or many, or as a class when expanded; others skip it.

d_call	v_call	j_call	clone_size	cdr3_nt	cdr3_aa
TRBD1	TRBV15	TRBJ1-2	NA	TGTGCCACCAGCTCGGACAGGGCCTATGGCTACACCTTC	CATSSDRAYGYTF
NA	TRBV20-1	TRBJ1-6	NA	TGCAGTGCTAGAGGGGACGTTCTTACGCCCCTCCACTTT	CSARGDVLTPLHF
TRBD2	TRBV20-1	TRBJ2-1	NA	TGCAGTGCTAGCCCAGGACTAGCGGGAAGGTATGAGCAGTTCTTC	CSASPGLAGRYEQFF
NA	TRBV28	TRBJ2-7	many	TGTGCCAGCAGTTCCTCCGGGACTCCCGCCTACGAGCAGTACTTC	CASSSSGTPAYEQYF
TRBD1	TRBV20-1	TRBJ2-1	medium-sized	TGCAGTGCTAGGGGAACCGGGACAGGGTCCAGAATCTCCTACAATGAGCAGTTCTTC	CSARGTGTGSRISYNEQFF
TRBD2	TRBV13	TRBJ2-7	few	TGTGCCAGCAGCTTAGGTTGGACTAGCGCCCGCAGGTCCTACGAGCAGTACTTC	CASSLGWTSARRSYEQYF
NA	TRBV10-2	TRBJ2-3	NA	TGCGCCAGCAGTGAAGTTTCCACAGATACGCAGTATTTT	CASSEVSTDTQYF
NA	TRBV7-2	TRBJ2-7	NA	TGTGCCTGCAGCTTAGTGGACTACGAGCAGTACTTC	CACSLVDYEQYF
NA	TRBV5-1	TRBJ2-3	NA	TGCGCCAGCAGCTTGGGGAGCGGAACGCACACAGATACGCAGTATTTT	CASSLGSGTHTDTQYF
NA	TRBV3-1	TRBJ2-1	NA	TGTGCCAGCAGCCAAGATAGAAGTTGGAATGAGCAGTTCTTC	CASSQDRSWNEQFF
NA	TRBV5-1	TRBJ2-3	NA	TGCGCCAGCAGACTAGATCCTGGCACAGATACGCAGTATTTT	CASRLDPGTDTQYF
NA	TRBV28	TRBJ1-4	NA	TGTGCCAGCAGTCAGGACCCCCAAGCTGAAAAACTGTTTTTT	CASSQDPQAEKLFF
NA	TRBV6-5	TRBJ1-2	few	TGTGCCAGCAGTTACTCTAGCACCTATGGCTACACCTTC	CASSYSSTYGYTF
NA	TRBV10-3	TRBJ2-1	NA	TGTGCCATCAGTACCGGACCCTACAATGAGCAGTTCTTC	CAISTGPYNEQFF
NA	TRBV5-1	TRBJ2-5	NA	TGCGCCAGCAACAGGGCCGAGAAAGAGACCCAGTACTTC	CASNRAEKETQYF
TRBD2	TRBV12-3/TRBV12-4	TRBJ2-3	NA	TGTGCCAGCACCGCCAGCGGGAGGGCAGATACGCAGTATTTT	CASTASGRADTQYF
NA	TRBV29-1	TRBJ2-3	NA	TGCAGCGTTGGAGGCGGACAGTATAGCACAGATACGCAGTATTTT	CSVGGGQYSTDTQYF
NA	TRBV20-1	TRBJ1-1	few	TGCAGTGCTAGCGGGGGGGTCGTCGGGAACACTGAAGCTTTCTTT	CSASGGVVGNTEAFF
TRBD1	TRBV27	TRBJ1-1	few	TGTGTAACAACGGGACAGGGGGCGCGGGAAGCTTTCTTT	CVTTGQGAREAFF
NA	TRBV7-2	TRBJ2-5	few	TGTGCCAGCAGACAGACAGGAGGTGGGTGGGAGACCCAGTACTTC	CASRQTGGGWETQYF
NA	TRBV10-3	TRBJ2-7	NA	TGTGCCATCGGGGGACAAACCCTCTACGAGCAGTACTTC	CAIGGQTLYEQYF
TRBD1	TRBV12-3/TRBV12-4	TRBJ1-4	few	TGTGCCAGCAGGAAACAGGGGGCCACTAATGAAAAACTGTTTTTT	CASRKQGATNEKLFF
NA	TRBV20-1	TRBJ1-1	many	TGCAGTGCTAGAGATTCCGCCCGACCGGCGAACACTGAAGCTTTCTTT	CSARDSARPANTEAFF
TRBD2	TRBV29-1	TRBJ2-5	NA	TGCAGCGTTGCCCCCCTAGCGGGGGGCCAAGAGACCCAGTATTTC	CSVAPLAGGQETQYF
TRBD1	TRBV4-3	TRBJ2-7	many	TGCGCCAGCAGCCTCGGACAGGGTAGTAGCGAGCAGTACTTC	CASSLGQGSSEQYF
NA	TRBV29-1	TRBJ2-3	NA	TGCAGCGTTGTAGGGGGAGGAGGCACAGATACGCAGTATTTT	CSVVGGGGTDTQYF
TRBD1	TRBV28	TRBJ1-1	once	TGTGCCAGCAGTTCCTCGACAGGGAAAAATACTTTCTTT	CASSSSTGKNTFF
NA	TRBV20-1	TRBJ1-1	NA	TGCAGTGCTAGAGACAGGGTCCTGAACACTGAAGCTTTCTTT	CSARDRVLNTEAFF
NA	TRBV4-2	TRBJ2-7	NA	TGTGCCAGCAGCCAATCTCACCAGGGATACGAGCAGTACTTC	CASSQSHQGYEQYF
NA	TRBV14	TRBJ2-7	NA	TGTGCCAGCAGCCAAGATGGTGTGGTTTACGAGCAGTACTTC	CASSQDGVVYEQYF
NA	TRBV28	TRBJ1-2	NA	TGTGCCAGCAGTTTAAGTCAGCGACACTATGGCTACACCTTC	CASSLSQRHYGYTF
NA	TRBV12-3/TRBV12-4	TRBJ1-2	NA	TGTGCCAGCAGCCCCATGGGGCCTCTATATGGCTACACCTTC	CASSPMGPLYGYTF
TRBD1	TRBV28	TRBJ1-1	NA	TGTGCCAGCAGCCTACCGGGACAGTCTTTTCTGAACACTGAAGCTTTCTTT	CASSLPGQSFLNTEAFF
NA	TRBV24-1	TRBJ2-5	NA	TGTGCCACCAGTGATTCCCTAGCCCCTCAAGAGACCCAGTACTTC	CATSDSLAPQETQYF
TRBD1	TRBV12-3/TRBV12-4	TRBJ1-5	NA	TGTGCCAGCAGCCTTAAACGGACAGGGGGCTTGAATATCGGCAATCAGCCCCAGCATTTT	CASSLKRTGGLNIGNQPQHF
NA	TRBV7-9	TRBJ1-1	NA	TGTGCCAGCAGCAGAGTAGAAACTGAAGCTTTCTTT	CASSRVETEAFF
TRBD2	TRBV27	TRBJ2-1	NA	TGTGCCAGCAGTCCTCACCCAAAACCGACTAGCGGGAGGTACAATGAGCAGTTCTTC	CASSPHPKPTSGRYNEQFF
NA	TRBV29-1	TRBJ1-2	NA	TGCAGCGTTGATTACAGCTATGGCTACACCTTC	CSVDYSYGYTF
NA	TRBV14	TRBJ1-1	once	TGTGCCAGCAGCCGCAAAGAGGGAGCGAACACTGAAGCTTTCTTT	CASSRKEGANTEAFF
NA	TRBV6-1	TRBJ1-4	few	TGTGCCAGCAGCCCCGGGACGGACCATGAAAAACTGTTTTTT	CASSPGTDHEKLFF
NA	TRBV28	TRBJ1-2	NA	TGTGCCAGCAGTTTAGTCCGGTATGGCTACACCTTC	CASSLVRYGYTF
NA	TRBV4-2	TRBJ2-1	NA	TGTGCCAGCAGCCAAGACCTGACAGAATACAATGAGCAGTTCTTC	CASSQDLTEYNEQFF
TRBD1	TRBV30	TRBJ1-1	NA	TGTGCCTGGAGTAGGGACAGGGTGGACACTGAAGCTTTCTTT	CAWSRDRVDTEAFF
NA	TRBV7-2	TRBJ2-7	NA	TGTGCCAGCACCACGTCAGGGGGGCTCTACGAGCAGTACTTC	CASTTSGGLYEQYF
TRBD2	TRBV7-8	TRBJ2-3	few	TGTGCCAGCAGTAAGGGACTAAGCACAGATACGCAGTATTTT	CASSKGLSTDTQYF
TRBD2	TRBV9	TRBJ2-2	many	TGTGCCAGCAGCGTGACTAGCGGGAACACCGGGGAGCTGTTTTTT	CASSVTSGNTGELFF
TRBD2	TRBV20-1	TRBJ2-7	NA	TGCAGTGCTAGGGGGACTAGTACCTACGAGCAGTACTTC	CSARGTSTYEQYF
NA	TRBV20-1	TRBJ2-7	NA	TGCAGTGCGACCGATAACAGCGACACCCTCTACGAGCAGTACTTC	CSATDNSDTLYEQYF
NA	TRBV29-1	TRBJ2-1	NA	TGCAGCGTAGTGGGACTCCTTTCCAATGAGCAGTTCTTC	CSVVGLLSNEQFF
NA	TRBV7-2	TRBJ1-2	many	TGTGCCAGCAGCTTAGGGTTAGGGTCCTATGGCTACACCTTC	CASSLGLGSYGYTF
TRBD1	TRBV29-1	TRBJ2-1	few	TGCAGCGCCCCTCCTGGTTTGGGACAGGGGCCTTCGGGTGAGCAGTTCTTC	CSAPPGLGQGPSGEQFF
NA	TRBV7-9	TRBJ1-4	NA	TGTGCCAGCAGCACGATACAGGGTATGAAGGAAAAACTGTTTTTT	CASSTIQGMKEKLFF